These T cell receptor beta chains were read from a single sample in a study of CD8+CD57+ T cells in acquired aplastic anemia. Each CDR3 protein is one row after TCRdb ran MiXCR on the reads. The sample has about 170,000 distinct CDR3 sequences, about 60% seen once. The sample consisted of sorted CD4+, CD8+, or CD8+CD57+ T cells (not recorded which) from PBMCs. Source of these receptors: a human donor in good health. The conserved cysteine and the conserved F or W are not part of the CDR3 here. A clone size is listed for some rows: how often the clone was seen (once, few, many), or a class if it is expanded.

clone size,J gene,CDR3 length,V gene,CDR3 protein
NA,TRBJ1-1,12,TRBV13,ASSPFGSPPEAF
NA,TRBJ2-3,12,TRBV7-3,ASRLAGSTDTQY
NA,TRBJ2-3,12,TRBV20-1,SASFTGGYNEQY
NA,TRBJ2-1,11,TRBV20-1,SVHRQGYAEQF
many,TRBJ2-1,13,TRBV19,ASSGGGSDPNEQF
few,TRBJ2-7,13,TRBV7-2,ASSRASGGAYEQY
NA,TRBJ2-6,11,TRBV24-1,ATSEDGANVLT
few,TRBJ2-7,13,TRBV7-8,ASRGTSAGSCEQY
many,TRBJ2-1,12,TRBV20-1,SVTQGVAYNEQF
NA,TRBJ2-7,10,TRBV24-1,ATSDLDFRQY
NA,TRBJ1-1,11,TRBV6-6,ASSYALRTEAF
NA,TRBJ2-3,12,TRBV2,ASSASGTWDTQY
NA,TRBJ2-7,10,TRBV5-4,ASSFPGQGKY
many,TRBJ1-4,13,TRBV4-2,ASSQGRGIGEKLF
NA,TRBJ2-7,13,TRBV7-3,ASGLLAEENYEQY
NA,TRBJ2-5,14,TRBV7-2,ASSITSGVNQETQY
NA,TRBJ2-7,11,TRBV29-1,SVEVDRAYEQY
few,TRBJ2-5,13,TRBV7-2,ASSPVAGGRETQY
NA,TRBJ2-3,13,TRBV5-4,ANSLTSGSGYEQY
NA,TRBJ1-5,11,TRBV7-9,ASSLEGSQPQH
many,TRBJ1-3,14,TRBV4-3,ASSQESAGTGNTIY
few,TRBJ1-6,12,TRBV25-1,ASSELGINSPLH
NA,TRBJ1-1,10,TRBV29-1,SVNRANTEAF
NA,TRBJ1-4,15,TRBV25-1,ASTEGGSGATNEKLF
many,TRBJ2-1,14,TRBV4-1,ASSPIRTSGSYEQF
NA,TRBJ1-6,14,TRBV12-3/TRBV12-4,ASSPDRFSYNSPLH
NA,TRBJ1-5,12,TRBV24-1,ATQGQGSNQPQH
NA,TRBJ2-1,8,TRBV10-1,ASSDCEQF
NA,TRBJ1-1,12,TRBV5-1,ASSPRGANTEAF
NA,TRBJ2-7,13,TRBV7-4,ASSWGLAIGYEQY
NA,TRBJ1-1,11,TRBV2,ASSDGTEVEAF
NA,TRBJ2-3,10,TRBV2,ASSGRADTQY
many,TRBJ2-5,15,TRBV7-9,ASSQGTSGSQQETQY
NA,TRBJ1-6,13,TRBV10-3,ASSGLSSYNSPLH
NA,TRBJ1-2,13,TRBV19,ASSIDAGTDYGYT
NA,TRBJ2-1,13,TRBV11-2,ANSWGRGTYNEQF
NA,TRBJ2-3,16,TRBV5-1,ASSLLYGAGGDTDTQY
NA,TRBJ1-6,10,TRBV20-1,SASRRGSPLH
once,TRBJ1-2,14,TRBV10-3,AISESIRAPNYGYT
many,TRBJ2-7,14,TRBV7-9,ASSLAVGLAGGEQY
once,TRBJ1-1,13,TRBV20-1,SARTGEGGDTEAF
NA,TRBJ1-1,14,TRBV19,ASSIGGTQGYTEAF
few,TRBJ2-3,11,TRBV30,AWTSGSTDTQY
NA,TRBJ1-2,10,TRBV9,ASSGREDGYT
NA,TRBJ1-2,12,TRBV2,ASSVLVRNYGYT
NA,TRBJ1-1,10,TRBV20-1,SAKQGNTEAF
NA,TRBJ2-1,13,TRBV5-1,ASSLRQGSSNEQF
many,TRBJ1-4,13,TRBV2,ASTPSLIYNEKLF
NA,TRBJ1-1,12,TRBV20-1,SARPDTVNTEAF
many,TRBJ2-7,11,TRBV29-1,SVVSNGAHEQY
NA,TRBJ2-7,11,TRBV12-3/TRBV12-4,ASSLATSYEQY